One and the same sample provided the 11 T cell receptor beta chains below, sequenced in a study of response to subunit inactivated influenza vaccine. MiXCR, applied by TCRdb to the RT-PCR reads, yields one record per CDR3 protein. There are approximately 680,000 distinct CDR3 sequences in the sample; around 14% occur only once, and around a tenth lies in the top ten. Sequenced here: PBMCs from blood, sampled roughly 13 days after vaccination. The receptors stem from a man over 45 who received an inactivated influenza vaccine.

This chain uses TRBV5-6 with TRBJ1-6; TRBD1 is a possible D gene (5 bases). Germline loops: CDR1 SGHDT, CDR2 YYEEEE. Between the trimmed V and J ends, which lost 3 bases and 5 bases, there was a span of 12 bases. The CDR3 extends over 15 amino acids. CDR3 DNA sequence: TGTGCCAGCAGCTCAACCGGGGCGAATAATTCACCCCTCCACTTT. Translation gives CASSSTGANNSPLHF.

V usage is TRBV18 and J usage is TRBJ2-2; D gene uncertain. There are 15 residues in the CDR3. Trimming left V 0 bases short and J 7 bases short, with 12 bases between. Looked up from germline, CDR1 is KGHSH and CDR2 is LQKENI. Here the CDR3 reads CASSPPGARYGELFF. The DNA for the CDR3 is TGTGCCAGCTCACCACCCGGCGCCCGGTACGGGGAGCTGTTTTTT.

The chain combines TRBV7-6 with TRBJ2-3; D is possibly TRBD2 (5 bases). Trimming shortened V by 5 bases and J by 3 bases, and 27 bases separated the two germline ends. Germline V CDR1 and CDR2: SGHVS, FNYEAQ. The CDR3 contains 19 residues. The CDR3 sequence is CASSLYRIDGEMDTDTQYF. The CDR3 DNA reads TGTGCCAGCAGCCTCTATCGAATCGACGGGGAAATGGATACAGATACGCAGTATTTT.

This clonotype was detected only a few times. V gene TRBV20-1 combines with J gene TRBJ2-5; D remains unclear. This CDR3 comprises 18 residues. Germline V CDR1 and CDR2: DFQATT, SNEGSKA (reference sequence). Trimming took 1 base from V and 3 from J, leaving 24 bases between them. This CDR3 reads CSARVSGLQASSKETQYF. In DNA form, the CDR3 reads TGCAGTGCTAGAGTTTCGGGTTTACAAGCGTCTTCTAAAGAGACCCAGTACTTC.

The rearrangement links TRBV10-3 to TRBJ2-1; possibly TRBD2 for D (7 bases). Germline CDR1 ENHRY, CDR2 SYGVKD. This CDR3 spans 15 amino acids. V lost 10 bases, J lost 2 bases, and 18 bases lay in between. The CDR3 DNA reads TGTGCCAGCCGGGGGGCGGGAGACGCCTACAATGAGCAGTTCTTC. This gives the protein CASRGAGDAYNEQFF.

The chain carries TRBV10-3 and TRBJ1-1; a weak D match, TRBD1 (6 bases). V was trimmed by 8 bases and J by 4 bases, leaving 8 bases between them. The CDR3 runs to 11 residues. Germline V gene lookup returns CDR1 ENHRY and CDR2 SYGVKD. Here the CDR3 DNA reads TGTGCCATCCAGGGGCCCACTGAAGCTTTCTTT. As protein: CAIQGPTEAFF.

The chain recombines TRBV30 with TRBJ1-5; the D is unclear. Deletions cut 5 bases from V and 0 bases from J, with 8 bases between. Germline assignment: CDR1 GTSNPN and CDR2 SVGIG (reference sequence). The CDR3 extends over 13 amino acids. CDR3: CAWGGNSNQPQHF. The CDR3 coding sequence is TGTGCCTGGGGAGGAAATAGCAATCAGCCCCAGCATTTT.

This chain connects TRBV29-1 to TRBJ2-7, with a possible D match to TRBD1 (6 bases). Germline CDR1 is SQVTM and CDR2 is ANQGSEA. Trimming shortened V by 7 bases and J by 2 bases, and 18 bases separated the two germline ends. This CDR3 region has 14 residues. CDR3 sequence reads: CSATQGDSTYEQYF. CDR3 nucleotides: TGCAGCGCTACACAGGGAGACTCGACCTACGAGCAGTACTTC.

The chain is built from TRBV6-1 and TRBJ1-6, with D perhaps matching TRBD1 (5 bases). Germline V gene sequence: CDR1 MNHNS, CDR2 SASEGT. The CDR3 has 15 amino acids. The V end lost 1 base, the J end lost 8 bases, and 12 bases lay between the germline ends. The CDR3 DNA reads TGTGCCAGCAGTGAAGTTAACAGGTTGGATTCACCCCTCCACTTT. Its protein is CASSEVNRLDSPLHF.

This clonotype appeared a few times. The rearrangement links TRBV7-9 to TRBJ1-1, with D perhaps TRBD1 (6 bases). CDR3 length equals 15 residues. The V end lost 6 bases, the J end lost 2 bases, and 16 bases lay between the germline ends. Germline V gene data show CDR1 as SEHNR and CDR2 as FQNEAQ (reference sequence). The CDR3 DNA follows: TGTGCCAGCAGACTAAGTGGGGGCGCAAACACTGAAGCTTTCTTT. Translating it yields CASRLSGGANTEAFF.

In regard to this clonotype: Here the CDR3 omits its conserved ending phenylalanine or tryptophan, so a read error is the likely source. The DNA is left out, because the CDR3 cannot be placed on it with certainty; the CDR3 is given as TCRdb lists it. CDR3 sequence reads: CASSLSHL. V and J are TRBV7-7 and TRBJ2-3. The CDR3 spans 8 amino acids, including both terminal residues. Germline CDR1 SSHAT, CDR2 FNYEAQ (reference sequence).